This T cell receptor beta chain was captured by sequencing in a study of cytomegalovirus exposure and HLA in healthy donors. General study results and limits: The study labeled around 160 TCR beta chains cytomegalovirus-associated. Some highly shared sequence variants likely arose as a pipeline artifact.

This clone was observed a handful of times. The antigen is unknown. The PCR used 60 Vbeta and 13 Jbeta primers. Using immunoSEQ multiplex PCR, the repertoire was profiled, and TCRdb retains in-frame clones only, with some absent. Here the sample spans more than 150,000 clones, 80% being singletons. V dropped 3 bases and J dropped 0 bases, with 3 bases sitting between them. CDR1 and CDR2 from the germline V gene are SNHLY and FYNNEI. This CDR3 has 13 residues. Sample: PBMCs. The sequence derives from a woman under 40 in good health and CMV-seronegative. The V and J genes are TRBV2 and TRBJ1-5; D gene ambiguous. The CDR3 region is CASSDNSNQPQHF. The CDR3 coding sequence is TGTGCCAGCAGTGATAATAGCAATCAGCCCCAGCATTTT.